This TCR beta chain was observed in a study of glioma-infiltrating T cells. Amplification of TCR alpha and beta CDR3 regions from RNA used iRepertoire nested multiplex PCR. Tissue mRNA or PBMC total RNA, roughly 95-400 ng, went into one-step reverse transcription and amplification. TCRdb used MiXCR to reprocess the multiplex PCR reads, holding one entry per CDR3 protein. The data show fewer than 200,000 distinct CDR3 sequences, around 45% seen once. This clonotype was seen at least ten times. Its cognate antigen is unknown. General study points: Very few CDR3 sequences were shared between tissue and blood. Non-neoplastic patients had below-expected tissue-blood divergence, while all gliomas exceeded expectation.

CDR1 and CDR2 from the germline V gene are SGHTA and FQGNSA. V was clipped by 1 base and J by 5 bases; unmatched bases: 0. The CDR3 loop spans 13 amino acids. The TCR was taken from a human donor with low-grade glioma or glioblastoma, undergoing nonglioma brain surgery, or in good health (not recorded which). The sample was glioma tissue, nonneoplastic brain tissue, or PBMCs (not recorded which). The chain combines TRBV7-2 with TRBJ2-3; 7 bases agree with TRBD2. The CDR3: CASSLGGRDTQYF. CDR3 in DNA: TGTGCCAGCAGCTTAGGCGGGAGAGATACGCAGTATTTT.